This T cell receptor (beta chain) was sequenced in a study of blood T cells in healthy people across ages. Points from the study as a whole: Relative to aged donors, long-lived donors carried more naive CD4+ cells and displayed higher diversity.

Each of the donors had roughly 10 milliliters of peripheral blood drawn into EDTA-treated Vacutainer tubes. With respect to this clonotype: Antigen specificity is unknown.

A sample-barcoded 5' primer and a J-beta primer mix were used in a second PCR of roughly 7 to 12 cycles. Via MiXCR, TCRdb re-called the 5' RACE reads, giving one row per CDR3 protein. The table lists around 970,000 distinct CDR3 sequences, about 53% of them singletons, with around 21% in the top ten. CDR1 and CDR2 from the germline V gene are SEHNR and FQNEAQ (reference sequence). Trimming cost V 2 bases and J 1 base, with 5 bases left between them. This CDR3 region has 13 residues. This TCR was recovered from a woman aged 55 to 70 in good health. The sequenced sample was blood. The chain recombines TRBV7-9 with TRBJ2-5; D remains unclear. In DNA, the CDR3 is TGTGCCAGCAGCTTACCCACCCAAGAGACCCAGTACTTC. Amino acids: CASSLPTQETQYF.